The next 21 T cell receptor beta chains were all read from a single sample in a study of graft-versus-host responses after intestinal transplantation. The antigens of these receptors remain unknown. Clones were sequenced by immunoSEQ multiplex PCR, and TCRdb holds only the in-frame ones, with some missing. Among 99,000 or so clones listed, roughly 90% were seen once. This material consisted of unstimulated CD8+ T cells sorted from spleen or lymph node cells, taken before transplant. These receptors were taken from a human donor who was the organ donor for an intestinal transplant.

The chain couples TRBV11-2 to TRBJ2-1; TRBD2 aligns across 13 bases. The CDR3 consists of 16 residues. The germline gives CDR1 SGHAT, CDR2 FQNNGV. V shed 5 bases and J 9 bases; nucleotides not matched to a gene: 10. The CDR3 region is CASSQSLAGGPGEQFF. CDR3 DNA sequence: TGTGCCAGCAGCCAATCACTAGCGGGAGGGCCTGGTGAGCAGTTCTTC.

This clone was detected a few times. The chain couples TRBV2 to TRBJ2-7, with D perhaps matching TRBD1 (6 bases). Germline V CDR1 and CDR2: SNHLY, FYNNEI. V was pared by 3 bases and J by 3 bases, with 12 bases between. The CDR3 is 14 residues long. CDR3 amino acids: CASSERQGYYEQYF. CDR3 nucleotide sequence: TGTGCCAGCAGTGAGAGGCAGGGGTACTACGAGCAGTACTTC.

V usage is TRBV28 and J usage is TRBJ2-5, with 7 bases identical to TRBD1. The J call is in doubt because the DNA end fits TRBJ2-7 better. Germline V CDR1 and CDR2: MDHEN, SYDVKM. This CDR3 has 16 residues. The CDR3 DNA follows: TGTGCCAGCACCTCTCAGGGGGAACCCACGGTTGTCGAGCAGTACTTC. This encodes CASTSQGEPTVVEQYF.

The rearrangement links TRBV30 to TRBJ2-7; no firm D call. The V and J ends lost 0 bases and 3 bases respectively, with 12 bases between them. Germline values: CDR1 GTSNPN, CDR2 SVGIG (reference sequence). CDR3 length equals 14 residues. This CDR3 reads CAWSVVTQSYEQYF. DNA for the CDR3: TGTGCCTGGAGTGTCGTAACACAAAGCTACGAGCAGTACTTC. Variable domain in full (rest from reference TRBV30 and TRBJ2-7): SQTIHQWPATLVQPVGSPLSLECTVEGTSNPNLYWYRQAAGRGLQLLFYSVGIGQISSEVPQNLSASRPQDRQFILSSKKLLLSDSGFYLCAWSVVTQSYEQYFGPGTRLTVT.

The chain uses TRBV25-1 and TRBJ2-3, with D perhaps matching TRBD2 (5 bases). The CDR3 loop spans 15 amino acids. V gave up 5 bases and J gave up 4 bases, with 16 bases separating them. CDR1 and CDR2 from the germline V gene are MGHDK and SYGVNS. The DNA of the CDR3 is TGTGCCAGCAGTCCCGGGTACGGGGTGCCAGATACGCAGTATTTT. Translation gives CASSPGYGVPDTQYF.

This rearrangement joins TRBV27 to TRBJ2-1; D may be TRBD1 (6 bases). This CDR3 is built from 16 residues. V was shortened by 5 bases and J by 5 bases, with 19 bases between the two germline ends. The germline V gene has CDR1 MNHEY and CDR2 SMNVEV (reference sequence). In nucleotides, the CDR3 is TGTGCCAGCAGTACAAATGCGGACAGAGGAAACAATGAGCAGTTCTTC. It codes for CASSTNADRGNNEQFF.

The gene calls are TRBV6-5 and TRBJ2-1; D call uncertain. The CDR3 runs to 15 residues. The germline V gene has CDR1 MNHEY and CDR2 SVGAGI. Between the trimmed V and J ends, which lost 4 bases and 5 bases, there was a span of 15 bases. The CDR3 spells CASSLGHLLNNEQFF. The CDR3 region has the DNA TGTGCCAGCAGTTTGGGCCATCTTTTGAACAATGAGCAGTTCTTC.

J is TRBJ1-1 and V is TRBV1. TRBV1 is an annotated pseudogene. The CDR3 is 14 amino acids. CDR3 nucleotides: TGCACCAGCAGCCCCTGGAGGGGAAACACTGAAGCTTTCTTT. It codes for CTSSPWRGNTEAFF.

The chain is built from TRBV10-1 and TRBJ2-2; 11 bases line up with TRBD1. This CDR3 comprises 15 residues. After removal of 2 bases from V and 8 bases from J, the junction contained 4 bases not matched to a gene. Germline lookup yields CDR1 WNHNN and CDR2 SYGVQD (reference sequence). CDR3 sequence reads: CASSEGQGAKGELFF. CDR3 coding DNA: TGCGCCAGCAGTGAGGGACAGGGGGCGAAGGGGGAGCTGTTTTTT.

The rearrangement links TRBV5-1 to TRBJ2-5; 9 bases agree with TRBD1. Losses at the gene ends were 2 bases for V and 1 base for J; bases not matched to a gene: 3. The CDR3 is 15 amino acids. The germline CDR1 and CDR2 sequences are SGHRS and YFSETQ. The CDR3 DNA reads TGCGCCAGCAGCTTTTTGACAGGGGGCCAAGAGACCCAGTACTTC. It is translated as CASSFLTGGQETQYF.

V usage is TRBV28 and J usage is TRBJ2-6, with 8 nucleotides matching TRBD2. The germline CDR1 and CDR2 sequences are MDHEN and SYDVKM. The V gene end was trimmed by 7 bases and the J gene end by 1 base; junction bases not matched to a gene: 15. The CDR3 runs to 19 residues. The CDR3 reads CASKRLAGGPPSGANVLTF. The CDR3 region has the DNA TGTGCCAGCAAGCGCCTAGCGGGCGGGCCCCCGTCTGGGGCCAACGTCCTGACTTTC.

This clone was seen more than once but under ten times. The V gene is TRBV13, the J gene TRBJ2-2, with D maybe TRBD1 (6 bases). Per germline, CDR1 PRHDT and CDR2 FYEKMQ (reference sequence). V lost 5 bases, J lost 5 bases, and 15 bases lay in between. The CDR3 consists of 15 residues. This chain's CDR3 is CASSVVQGRTGELFF. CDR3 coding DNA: TGTGCCAGCAGCGTAGTCCAGGGGCGAACCGGGGAGCTGTTTTTT.

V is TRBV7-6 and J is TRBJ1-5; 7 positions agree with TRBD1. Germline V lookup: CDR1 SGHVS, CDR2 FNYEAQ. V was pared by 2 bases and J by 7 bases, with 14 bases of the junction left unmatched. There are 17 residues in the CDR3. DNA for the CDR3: TGTGCCAGCAGCTTAAACCCGTACAAGGGGGCAGGACAGCCCCAGCATTTT. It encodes CASSLNPYKGAGQPQHF.

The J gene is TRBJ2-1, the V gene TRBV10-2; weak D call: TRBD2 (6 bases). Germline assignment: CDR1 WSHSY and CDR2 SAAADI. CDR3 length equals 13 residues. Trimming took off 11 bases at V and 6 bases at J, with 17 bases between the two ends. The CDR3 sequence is CAAGRDRTNEQFF. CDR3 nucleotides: TGCGCCGCGGGGCGGGATAGAACCAATGAGCAGTTCTTC.

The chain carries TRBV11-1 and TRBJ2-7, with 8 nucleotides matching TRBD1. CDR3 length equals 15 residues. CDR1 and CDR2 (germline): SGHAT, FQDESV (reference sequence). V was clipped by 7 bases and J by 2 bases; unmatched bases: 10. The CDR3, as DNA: TGTGCCAGCAACCTAGCAGGGGGCCTAGCCTACGAGCAGTACTTC. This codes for CASNLAGGLAYEQYF.

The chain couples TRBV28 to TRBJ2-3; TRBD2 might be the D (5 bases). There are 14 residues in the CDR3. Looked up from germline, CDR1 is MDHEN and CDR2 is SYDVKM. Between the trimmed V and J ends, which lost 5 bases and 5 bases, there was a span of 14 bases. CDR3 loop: CASSTRVVGDTQYF. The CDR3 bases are TGTGCCAGCAGTACGCGGGTAGTTGGAGATACGCAGTATTTT.

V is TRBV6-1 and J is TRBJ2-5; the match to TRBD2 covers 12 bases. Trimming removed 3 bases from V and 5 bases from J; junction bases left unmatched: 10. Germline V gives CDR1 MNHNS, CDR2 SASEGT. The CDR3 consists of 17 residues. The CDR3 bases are TGTGCCAGCAGTGAGGAGACTAGCGGGGGTGTGGATGAGACCCAGTACTTC. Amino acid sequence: CASSEETSGGVDETQYF.

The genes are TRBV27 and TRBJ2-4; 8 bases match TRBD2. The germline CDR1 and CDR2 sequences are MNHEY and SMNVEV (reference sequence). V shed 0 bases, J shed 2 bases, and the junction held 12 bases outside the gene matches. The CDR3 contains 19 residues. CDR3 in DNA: TGTGCCAGCAGTTTATCCCCAGCGGGAGTTAGATCTTCCAAAAACATTCAGTACTTC. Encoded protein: CASSLSPAGVRSSKNIQYF.

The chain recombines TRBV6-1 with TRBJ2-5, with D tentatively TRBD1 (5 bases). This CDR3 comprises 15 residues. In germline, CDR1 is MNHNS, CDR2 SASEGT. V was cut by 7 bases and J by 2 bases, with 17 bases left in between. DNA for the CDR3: TGTGCCAGCAAAGGAATAAAGACAGCGCAAGAGACCCAGTACTTC. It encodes CASKGIKTAQETQYF.

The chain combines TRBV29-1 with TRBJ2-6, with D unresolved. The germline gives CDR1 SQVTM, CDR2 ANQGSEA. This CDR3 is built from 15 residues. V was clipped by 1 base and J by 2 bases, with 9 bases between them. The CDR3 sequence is CSVEVDNTGANVLTF. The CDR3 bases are TGCAGCGTTGAAGTCGACAACACTGGGGCCAACGTCCTGACTTTC.

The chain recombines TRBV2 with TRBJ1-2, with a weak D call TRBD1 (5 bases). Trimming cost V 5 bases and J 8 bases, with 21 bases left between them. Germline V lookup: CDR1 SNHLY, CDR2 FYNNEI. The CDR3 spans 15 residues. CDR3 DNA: TGTGCCAGCAGTAAGGAGGGGAGCGCTAATTGGGGCTACACCTTC. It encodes CASSKEGSANWGYTF.